This TCR beta chain came from a study of glioma-infiltrating T cells. The CDR3 consists of 16 residues. Germline V gene lookup returns CDR1 MNHEY and CDR2 SVGEGT. The table lists this clonotype with a count of one. Using RNA template, CDR3s of TCR alpha and beta were amplified with iRepertoire arm-PCR. TCRdb redid the calling of the multiplex PCR reads with MiXCR, one entry per CDR3 protein. The data show some 2,400 distinct CDR3 sequences, about two thirds seen once. Specimen: glioma tissue, nonneoplastic brain tissue, or PBMCs (not recorded which). The V gene is TRBV6-2 or TRBV6-3, the J gene TRBJ2-7; 12 nucleotides agree with TRBD1. The receptor was derived from a human donor with low-grade glioma or glioblastoma, undergoing nonglioma brain surgery, or in good health (not recorded which). CDR3 nucleotide sequence: TGTGGCAGTTACACCCGGGACAGGGGGCAAGGGTACGAGAAGTACGTC. It is translated as CGSYTRDRGQGYEKYV.